The 30 T cell receptor beta chains below all came from one sample that was sequenced in a study of neurological immune-mediated disorders (dated 2019 in TCRdb). The receptor library was made with 5' RACE. Sequencer: Illumina HiSeq 2500. TCRdb reworked the public reads: Q25 trimming with fastp, MiXCR clone assembly, productive beta chains retained. Merged by CDR3 protein, the rows form single entries marked with the most common genes and DNA. The sample yields tens of thousands of distinct CDR3 sequences; approximately 10% were counted once. The ten largest clones capture 1.8% of the sample. What was sequenced was PBMCs. The source is a man aged 35 to 55 in good health.

This clonotype occurred many times. This rearrangement joins TRBV15 to TRBJ1-1; D might be TRBD1 (6 bases). Germline-derived CDR1 and CDR2 are LNHNV and YYDKDF (reference sequence). V lost 5 bases, J lost 1 base, and 20 bases lay in between. The CDR3 totals 17 residues. The CDR3 DNA is TGTGCCACCAGCTTTAGAGGGGGAGTAGGAAGGAACACTGAAGCTTTCTTT. It yields the protein CATSFRGGVGRNTEAFF. The variable domain in full, with the rest retrieved from reference TRBV15 and TRBJ1-1, is DAMVIQNPRYQVTQFGKPVTLSCSQTLNHNVMYWYQQKSSQAPKLLFHYYDKDFNNEADTPDNFQSRRPNTSFCFLDIRSPGLGDTAMYLCATSFRGGVGRNTEAFFGQGTRLTVV.

At least ten counts were recorded for this clonotype. The CDR3 region is CASSTNRGNKETQYF. In nucleotides, the CDR3 is TGTGCCAGCAGCACTAACAGGGGGAACAAAGAGACCCAGTACTTC. The chain joins TRBV7-2 to TRBJ2-5; 8 bases are shared with TRBD1. V lost 5 bases to trimming and J lost 3 bases; unmatched junction nucleotides: 8. This CDR3 is built from 15 residues. Germline lookup yields CDR1 SGHTA and CDR2 FQGNSA. Filled out from reference TRBV7-2 and TRBJ2-5, the complete variable domain reads GAGVSQSPSNKVTEKGKDVELRCDPISGHTALYWYRQSLGQGLEFLIYFQGNSAPDKSGLPSDRFSAERTGGSVSTLTIQRTQQEDSAVYLCASSTNRGNKETQYFGPGTRLLVL.

There are many counts of this clonotype. V and J are TRBV7-2 and TRBJ2-3; 8 bases fit TRBD2. V lost 5 bases and J lost 4; bases outside the gene matches: 5. Germline CDR1 reads SGHTA; CDR2 reads FQGNSA. The CDR3 has 14 amino acids. The CDR3 sequence: CASSPGTSADTQYF. CDR3 nucleotides: TGTGCCAGCAGCCCCGGGACTAGTGCAGATACGCAGTATTTT.

This clonotype turned up a few times. This rearrangement joins TRBV18 to TRBJ2-1, with D perhaps matching TRBD2 (6 bases). Germline V lookup: CDR1 KGHSH, CDR2 LQKENI. CDR3 length: 15 residues. The ends were cut back, 3 bases at V and 6 bases at J, with 15 bases in the middle. The CDR3 sequence is CASSPGLATANEQFF. Written as DNA, the CDR3 is TGTGCCAGCTCACCGGGGCTAGCGACCGCCAATGAGCAGTTCTTC. The whole variable domain, filled in from reference TRBV18 and TRBJ2-1, reads NAGVMQNPRHLVRRRGQEARLRCSPMKGHSHVYWYRQLPEEGLKFMVYLQKENIIDESGMPKERFSAEFPKEGPSILRIQQVVRGDSAAYFCASSPGLATANEQFFGPGTRLTVL.

This clonotype was detected many times. The chain uses TRBV7-2 and TRBJ1-1, with D possibly being TRBD1 (5 bases). Trimming removed 1 base at V and 10 bases at J, with 10 bases between. Germline V gene sequence: CDR1 SGHTA, CDR2 FQGNSA. This CDR3 is built from 12 residues. CDR3 bases: TGTGCCAGCAGCTTAGAAGTAGGGGTAGCTTTCTTT. Protein: CASSLEVGVAFF.

This clonotype was counted many times. The CDR3 loop reads CASTFPSGRAADTQYF. The CDR3 DNA reads TGTGCCAGCACCTTCCCTAGCGGGAGGGCAGCAGATACGCAGTATTTT. V is TRBV6-2 or TRBV6-3 and J is TRBJ2-3, with TRBD2 matching 12 bases. V was pared by 7 bases and J by 4 bases, with 9 bases of the junction left unmatched. Germline V gene lookup returns CDR1 MNHEY and CDR2 SVGEGT. This CDR3 is built from 16 residues.

This clonotype occurred many times. The rearrangement uses TRBV5-1 and TRBJ2-1, with TRBD2 identical over 9 bases. CDR3 length equals 15 residues. Germline V CDR1 and CDR2: SGHRS, YFSETQ. V was pared by 6 bases and J by 7 bases, with 11 bases of the junction left unmatched. The CDR3 spells CASTALGLAGNEQFF. CDR3 DNA: TGCGCCAGCACCGCGCTGGGACTAGCTGGAAATGAGCAGTTCTTC.

Worth noting for this clonotype: A read error may explain this, as a much larger clone is one base away. This chain joins TRBV2 and TRBJ2-1; the match to TRBD2 covers 8 bases. The CDR3 consists of 16 residues. Germline V gene data show CDR1 as SNHLY and CDR2 as FYNNEI. The CDR3 DNA reads TGTTCCAGCCTAACCAAGACTAGCGACCTTTACAATGAGCAGTTCTTC. As protein: CSSLTKTSDLYNEQFF.

The V and J genes are TRBV6-5 and TRBJ1-5; 10 positions match TRBD1. The CDR3 is 18 residues long. The V gene end was trimmed by 6 bases and the J gene end by 4 bases; junction bases not matched to a gene: 15. Germline CDR1 and CDR2: MNHEY and SVGAGI. The CDR3 spells CASRKGTGALRGNQPQHF. CDR3 sequence (DNA): TGTGCCAGCAGAAAAGGGACAGGGGCCCTGAGGGGAAATCAGCCCCAGCATTTT.

This clonotype has at least ten counts. The rearrangement joins TRBV7-9 to TRBJ2-3; TRBD2 agrees at 11 bases. Germline lookup yields CDR1 SEHNR and CDR2 FQNEAQ (reference sequence). The CDR3 extends over 16 amino acids. Unmatched junction bases numbered 7, after V lost 5 bases and J lost 3 bases. The CDR3, as DNA: TGTGCCAGCAGCATGACTAGCGGGAAAGGGACAGATACGCAGTATTTT. It is translated as CASSMTSGKGTDTQYF.

The V and J genes are TRBV11-2 and TRBJ2-1; D unresolved. The germline gives CDR1 SGHAT, CDR2 FQNNGV. The length of the CDR3 is 12 residues. The V end lost 1 base, the J end lost 7 bases, and 5 bases lay between the germline ends. The CDR3 protein is CASSLVLNEQFF. The CDR3 bases are TGTGCCAGCAGCTTAGTGTTAAATGAGCAGTTCTTC.

This clonotype was recorded at least ten times. The chain uses TRBV29-1 and TRBJ1-2; 9 positions agree with TRBD1. This CDR3 contains 13 residues. Germline-derived CDR1 and CDR2 are SQVTM and ANQGSEA. The V and J ends lost 8 bases and 7 bases, in that order; junction bases with no gene match: 11. CDR3 DNA sequence: TGCAGCCTTCCTGAGACAGGGGGGGTTGGCTACACCTTC. This sequence encodes CSLPETGGVGYTF.

The gene calls are TRBV5-6 and TRBJ2-3, with TRBD1 matching 7 bases. The CDR3 runs 14 residues. Trimming removed 9 bases from V and 3 bases from J; junction bases left unmatched: 10. Germline CDR1 SGHDT, CDR2 YYEEEE. This chain's CDR3 is CAISFGTVTDTQYF. The CDR3 DNA follows: TGTGCCATTAGCTTTGGGACAGTTACAGATACGCAGTATTTT.

The sample holds many counts of this clonotype. The genes are TRBV9 and TRBJ2-2, with TRBD1 matching over 7 bases. V shed 4 bases, J shed 3 bases, and the junction held 6 bases outside the gene matches. This CDR3 contains 15 residues. Germline loops: CDR1 SGDLS, CDR2 YYNGEE. For the CDR3, the DNA is TGTGCCAGCAGCCCCTCGGGACAGCACACCGGGGAGCTGTTTTTT. Translation gives CASSPSGQHTGELFF.

This clonotype was observed many times. The chain employs TRBV20-1 and TRBJ1-2; TRBD1 matches 8 bases. Per the germline V gene, CDR1 is DFQATT and CDR2 is SNEGSKA (reference sequence). The CDR3 has 13 residues. V gave up 4 bases and J gave up 6 bases; unmatched junction bases: 7. CDR3 DNA: TGCAGTGCTAAGCTGACAGGGGCCAATGGCTACACCTTC. Amino acid sequence: CSAKLTGANGYTF.

This clonotype was observed at least ten times. V gene TRBV20-1 combines with J gene TRBJ2-1; TRBD2 matches at 9 bases. This CDR3 comprises 18 residues. Germline-derived CDR1 and CDR2 are DFQATT and SNEGSKA (reference sequence). After removal of 3 bases from V and 1 base from J, the junction contained 13 bases not matched to a gene. CDR3 sequence: CSASAPLGGRGSYNEQFF. CDR3 nucleotide sequence: TGCAGTGCTAGCGCCCCCCTGGGCGGGAGGGGGTCCTACAATGAGCAGTTCTTC.

In its sample, this clonotype was seen many times. This chain connects TRBV7-8 to TRBJ2-2; D is ambiguous. CDR1 is SGHVS and CDR2 is FQNEAQ in the germline V gene. The CDR3 sequence is 12 residues long. V shed 9 bases and J shed 4 bases, with 9 bases lying between them. The CDR3 loop is CARQDLTGELFF. DNA for the CDR3: TGTGCCAGGCAAGACCTCACCGGGGAGCTGTTTTTT.

This clonotype came up many times. The chain combines TRBV5-1 with TRBJ1-2; D uncertain. The V gene lost 1 base and the J gene lost 5 bases, with 12 bases spanning the gap. Germline-derived CDR1 and CDR2 are SGHRS and YFSETQ. The CDR3 length is 14 residues. The CDR3, as DNA: TGCGCCAGCAGCTTGCACCGGGATTCATATGGCTACACCTTC. Protein sequence: CASSLHRDSYGYTF.

Ten or more counts support this clonotype. The V and J genes are TRBV20-1 and TRBJ2-1; the D gene is possibly TRBD1 (5 bases). V lost 6 bases, J lost 4 bases, and 13 bases lay in between. The CDR3 sequence is 13 residues long. The germline V gene has CDR1 DFQATT and CDR2 SNEGSKA (reference sequence). CDR3 bases: TGCAGTGCCCAAGTGCAGGGATACAATGAGCAGTTCTTC. It specifies CSAQVQGYNEQFF.

This clonotype has ten or more counts. V and J are TRBV10-3 and TRBJ2-5; TRBD2 is a possible D gene (5 bases). Germline values: CDR1 ENHRY, CDR2 SYGVKD. The CDR3 spans 14 residues. V gave up 4 bases and J gave up 1 base, with 10 bases separating them. In nucleotides, the CDR3 is TGTGCCATCAGTGGGGTGGGGAGCCAAGAGACCCAGTACTTC. Translating gives CAISGVGSQETQYF.

To note about this clonotype: A read error may be the cause here, since a much bigger clone is one base away. The V call is TRBV12-3 or TRBV12-4, the J call TRBJ2-2; D ambiguous. Trimming cost V 6 bases and J 5 bases, with 4 bases left between them. The CDR3 runs 11 residues. This CDR3 is CASRTTGELFF. Here the CDR3 DNA reads TGTGCCAGCAGAACGACCGGGGAGCTGTTTTTT.

This clonotype was recorded at least ten times. The chain recombines TRBV3-1 with TRBJ1-3; D remains unclear. V was clipped by 1 base and J by 1 base, with 2 bases between them. The CDR3 consists of 13 residues. Germline V gene sequence: CDR1 LGHDT, CDR2 YNNKEL (reference sequence). The chain's CDR3 is CASSQVSGNTIYF. DNA of the CDR3: TGTGCCAGCAGCCAAGTATCTGGAAACACCATATATTTT.

This clonotype has more than one count but fewer than ten. The rearrangement links TRBV7-2 to TRBJ2-5; 9 bases are shared with TRBD2. The germline gives CDR1 SGHTA, CDR2 FQGNSA. J lost 0 bases, V lost 3 bases, and 2 bases had no gene match. The CDR3 extends over 15 amino acids. The CDR3 region is CASSLIAGDQETQYF. The CDR3 DNA reads as TGTGCCAGCAGCTTGATAGCGGGGGACCAAGAGACCCAGTACTTC.

This clonotype was recorded many times. This sequence joins TRBV10-3 and TRBJ2-1; D might be TRBD1 or TRBD2, each matching 5 bases. Germline V gene data show CDR1 as ENHRY and CDR2 as SYGVKD. The CDR3 extends over 13 amino acids. Deletions cut 2 bases from V and 6 bases from J, with 8 bases between. The CDR3, as DNA: TGTGCCATCAGTGAGGGGACGACCAATGAGCAGTTCTTC. Protein: CAISEGTTNEQFF.

This clonotype was detected only a few times. The V call is TRBV10-2, the J call TRBJ1-5; no clear D gene. Trimming stripped 3 bases from V and 7 bases from J, with 10 bases between. This CDR3 has 13 residues. CDR1 is WSHSY and CDR2 is SAAADI in the germline V gene. The CDR3 region is CASSDSSAQPQHF. The DNA for the CDR3 is TGCGCCAGCAGTGACTCCAGTGCCCAGCCCCAGCATTTT.

This clonotype was seen many times. The chain carries TRBV6-1 and TRBJ2-7, with 8 bases matching TRBD1. V dropped 3 bases and J dropped 4; count of bases not matched to a gene: 8. CDR1 and CDR2 (germline): MNHNS, SASEGT. There are 15 residues in the CDR3. The CDR3 here is CASSESWQGAYEQYF. In DNA, the CDR3 is TGTGCCAGCAGTGAGAGCTGGCAGGGGGCATACGAGCAGTACTTC.

The chain carries TRBV2 and TRBJ1-5; the D gene is possibly TRBD1 (6 bases). The CDR3 loop spans 16 amino acids. Germline V lookup: CDR1 SNHLY, CDR2 FYNNEI. Trimming left V 6 bases short and J 0 bases short, with 15 bases between. The CDR3 region is CASRRVLDSSNQPQHF. CDR3 nucleotides: TGTGCCAGCAGGAGAGTCTTGGACAGTAGCAATCAGCCCCAGCATTTT.

This clonotype was recorded at least ten times. V usage is TRBV5-1 and J usage is TRBJ2-7, with 7 nucleotides matching TRBD1. Germline CDR1 is SGHRS and CDR2 is YFSETQ. The CDR3 runs to 16 residues. V was clipped by 1 base and J by 2 bases; unmatched bases: 9. The chain's CDR3 is CASSLLIGTEPYEQYF. As DNA, the CDR3 is TGCGCCAGCAGCTTGCTCATCGGGACAGAACCCTACGAGCAGTACTTC.

This clonotype has a count of ten or more. This CDR3 reads CAAKGTPQGYGYTF. As DNA, the CDR3 is TGTGCCGCCAAAGGGACTCCCCAGGGATATGGCTACACCTTC. The chain recombines TRBV21-1 with TRBJ1-2. TRBV21-1 is a pseudogene. CDR3 length: 14 residues.

This clonotype appeared many times. The chain recombines TRBV7-2 with TRBJ1-3, with D hard to call. V was clipped by 2 bases and J by 2 bases, with 4 bases between them. Germline V CDR1 and CDR2: SGHTA, FQGNSA. There are 13 residues in the CDR3. The CDR3 sequence: CASSLQPGNTIYF. CDR3 DNA: TGTGCCAGCAGCTTACAACCTGGAAACACCATATATTTT.